The clone carrying this T cell receptor (beta chain) was counted between two and nine times. Trimming left V 0 bases short and J 8 bases short, with 14 bases between. The germline V gene has CDR1 LGHNA and CDR2 YSLEER. This CDR3 has 15 amino acids. These data belong to a study of T cell responses to AZD1222 COVID-19 vaccine. Clones were read by immunoSEQ multiplex PCR, and TCRdb kept only the in-frame ones, dropping some. The table includes around 130,000 clones, 80% to 90% detected once. This receptor was identified in an adult in good health. The chain couples TRBV4-3 to TRBJ1-3; no clear D gene. The sample was peripheral blood, taken on day 0 of AZD1222 vaccination. CDR3 nucleotide sequence: TGCGCCAGCAGCCAAGAGGGAGTTGGATTGGACACCATATATTTT. This sequence encodes CASSQEGVGLDTIYF.